Detailed here is one T cell receptor (beta chain). This sample is drawn from a study of blood T cell repertoires in COVID-19. There are 14 residues in the CDR3. The V gene lost 6 bases and the J gene lost 4 bases, with 15 bases spanning the gap. Germline lookup yields CDR1 KGHSH and CDR2 LQKENI. Assay used: immunoSEQ multiplex PCR; TCRdb lists only in-frame clones, some missing. The sample lists about 200,000 clones; about nine tenths were seen once. This receptor was taken from a middle-aged man with acute or convalescent COVID-19. Sequencing was performed on peripheral blood. The chain is built from TRBV18 and TRBJ1-1; possibly TRBD1 for D (5 bases). In DNA, the CDR3 is TGTGCCAGCTCGCAGGGAGGTCAAGGCACTGAAGCTTTCTTT. Translation gives CASSQGGQGTEAFF. Based on the CDR3 plus reference TRBV18 and TRBJ1-1, the full variable domain is NAGVMQNPRHLVRRRGQEARLRCSPMKGHSHVYWYRQLPEEGLKFMVYLQKENIIDESGMPKERFSAEFPKEGPSILRIQQVVRGDSAAYFCASSQGGQGTEAFFGQGTRLTVV.